What follows are 25 T cell receptor beta chains derived from one specimen sequenced in a study of PD-L1 blockade in urothelial cancer. Libraries were prepared by immunoSEQ multiplex PCR; TCRdb keeps only in-frame clonotypes and omits some of them. The table records more than 95,000 clones, around 88% of them present only once. The time point: peripheral blood 6 weeks after treatment start. This specimen consisted of PBMCs, obtained around atezolizumab (anti-PD-L1) treatment. The receptor source for this set is a man in his sixties with urothelial cancer.

This clone was recorded only once. This rearrangement joins TRBV4-2 to TRBJ1-1; 7 nucleotides agree with TRBD1. V was clipped by 2 bases and J by 3 bases; unmatched bases: 6. CDR1 is LGHNA, CDR2 YNFKEQ, per germline. This CDR3 spans 15 amino acids. The CDR3: CASSQLDRADTEAFF. The CDR3 DNA reads as TGTGCCAGCAGCCAACTAGACAGGGCGGACACTGAAGCTTTCTTT.

The rearrangement joins TRBV6-1 to TRBJ2-1, with D perhaps matching TRBD1 (7 bases). V was cut by 10 bases and J by 6 bases, with 16 bases left in between. Germline V gene data show CDR1 as MNHNS and CDR2 as SASEGT. The CDR3 covers 13 residues. Here the CDR3 DNA reads TGTGCCATGCGCAGTCAGGGGGGCAATGAGCAGTTCTTC. Encoded protein: CAMRSQGGNEQFF.

The chain joins TRBV10-3 to TRBJ1-1; D remains unclear. Trimming stripped 3 bases from V and 2 bases from J, with 7 bases between. Germline values: CDR1 ENHRY, CDR2 SYGVKD. The CDR3 has 13 residues. CDR3 region: CAISDWSNTEAFF. The CDR3, as DNA: TGTGCCATCAGTGATTGGAGCAACACTGAAGCTTTCTTT.

This clone appeared a few times. J is TRBJ2-7 and V is TRBV4-1; D gene ambiguous. The CDR3 has 16 residues. CDR1 MGHRA and CDR2 YSYEKL come from the germline V gene. Trimming pared 0 bases from V and 0 bases from J, leaving 12 bases between. The CDR3 loop reads CASSQDYQVLSYEQYF. CDR3 in DNA: TGCGCCAGCAGCCAAGACTACCAGGTACTCTCCTACGAGCAGTACTTC.

The chain combines TRBV29-1 with TRBJ2-3; 8 bases match TRBD2. Per the germline V gene, CDR1 is SQVTM and CDR2 is ANQGSEA. The CDR3 is made up of 15 amino acids. V lost 6 bases and J lost 1; bases outside the gene matches: 9. CDR3 region: CSVPGPAGGTDTQYF. The CDR3 DNA reads TGCAGCGTCCCCGGGCCAGCGGGGGGCACAGATACGCAGTATTTT.

As regards this clone: One end of the junction fails to match germline, which may point to a read error. The rearrangement joins TRBV29-1 to TRBJ2-5; 10 positions match TRBD2. Germline CDR1 SQVTM, CDR2 ANQGSEA. The CDR3 length is 13 residues. The chain's CDR3 is CSVEGTSEETQYF. The CDR3 DNA reads TGCAGCGTCGAAGGGACTAGCGAGGAGACCCAGTACTTC. The variable domain in full, with the rest retrieved from reference TRBV29-1 and TRBJ2-5, is SAVISQKPSRDICQRGTSLTIQCQVDSQVTMMFWYRQQPGQSLTLIATANQGSEATYESGFVIDKFPISRPNLTFSTLTVSNMSPEDSSIYLCSVEGTSEETQYFGPGTRLLVL.

This clone was seen a handful of times. The chain couples TRBV28 to TRBJ1-1; 9 bases align to TRBD1. The junction had 14 bases not matched to a gene; V was cut back by 5 bases and J by 1 base. Germline V gene data show CDR1 as MDHEN and CDR2 as SYDVKM. The CDR3 consists of 18 residues. CDR3 in amino acids: CASSPAGLGGQGNTEAFF. CDR3 DNA sequence: TGTGCCAGCAGTCCGGCGGGTTTAGGGGGACAGGGGAACACTGAAGCTTTCTTT.

This clone was recorded once. This CDR3 is CASSWGTAQETQYF. CDR3 coding DNA: TGTGCCAGTTCTTGGGGGACAGCTCAGGAGACCCAGTACTTC. The V gene is TRBV19, the J gene TRBJ2-5, with 7 bases that match TRBD1. V gave up 8 bases and J gave up 5 bases; unmatched junction bases: 11. Germline CDR1 is LNHDA and CDR2 is SQIVND (reference sequence). The CDR3 loop spans 14 amino acids.

V gene TRBV9 combines with J gene TRBJ2-3; 13 nucleotides align to TRBD2. The J segment lost 6 bases and the V segment lost 3 bases, leaving 7 bases of the junction unmatched. CDR1 is SGDLS and CDR2 is YYNGEE in the germline V gene. CDR3 size: 16 residues. CDR3 sequence: CASSAKTSGGWDTQYF. DNA for the CDR3: TGTGCCAGCAGCGCCAAGACTAGCGGGGGGTGGGATACGCAGTATTTT. The variable domain in full, with the rest retrieved from reference TRBV9 and TRBJ2-3, is DSGVTQTPKHLITATGQRVTLRCSPRSGDLSVYWYQQSLDQGLQFLIQYYNGEERAKGNILERFSAQQFPDLHSELNLSSLELGDSALYFCASSAKTSGGWDTQYFGPGTRLTVL.

The CDR3 nucleotides read TGTGCCTGGGGAGATTCTGGAAACACCATATATTTT. This gives the protein CAWGDSGNTIYF. The chain joins TRBV30 to TRBJ1-3, with unresolved D. This CDR3 comprises 12 residues. Germline lookup yields CDR1 GTSNPN and CDR2 SVGIG (reference sequence). Trimming removed 5 bases at V and 1 base at J, with 6 bases between.

This chain links TRBV29-1 with TRBJ1-5; tentatively, D is TRBD1 (6 bases). CDR3 length: 13 amino acids. Trimming removed 7 bases at V and 6 bases at J, with 16 bases between. In germline, CDR1 is SQVTM, CDR2 ANQGSEA. CDR3 amino acids: CSAGQGLSQPQHF. Here the CDR3 DNA reads TGCAGCGCAGGGCAGGGGCTTAGTCAGCCCCAGCATTTT.

This chain joins TRBV5-8 and TRBJ2-5; the match to TRBD1 covers 8 bases. Germline CDR1 is SGHTS and CDR2 is YDEGEE. J lost 2 bases, V lost 6 bases, and 3 bases had no gene match. This CDR3 spans 13 amino acids. The CDR3, as DNA: TGTGCCAGCAACAGGGGGTTACAAGAGACCCAGTACTTC. Translation: CASNRGLQETQYF.

The chain couples TRBV21-1 to TRBJ2-7; TRBD2 was called by the table and not checked on the DNA. TRBV21-1 is labeled a pseudogene. This CDR3 is 17 amino acids long. The CDR3: CASSKAGTSGRRHEQYF. Here the CDR3 DNA reads TGTGCCAGCAGCAAAGCGGGGACTAGCGGGAGGAGGCACGAGCAGTACTTC.

J is TRBJ2-7 and V is TRBV5-4; D perhaps matches TRBD1 (6 bases). This CDR3 has 13 residues. V lost 4 bases and J lost 1, with 9 bases in between. Looked up from germline, CDR1 is SGHNT and CDR2 is YYREEE (reference sequence). The CDR3 sequence: CASSPRGSYEQYF. In DNA form, the CDR3 reads TGTGCCAGCAGCCCAAGGGGGTCCTACGAGCAGTACTTC. The variable domain in full, completed from reference TRBV5-4 and TRBJ2-7, reads ETGVTQSPTHLIKTRGQQVTLRCSSQSGHNTVSWYQQALGQGPQFIFQYYREEENGRGNFPPRFSGLQFPNYSSELNVNALELDDSALYLCASSPRGSYEQYFGPGTRLTVT.

This clone was counted a single time. The chain links TRBV19 to TRBJ2-1; 11 nucleotides align to TRBD2. Germline V gives CDR1 LNHDA, CDR2 SQIVND (reference sequence). The CDR3 is 16 amino acids. The J segment lost 6 bases and the V segment lost 3 bases, leaving 7 bases of the junction unmatched. The CDR3 DNA sequence: TGTGCCAGTAGTATCGGGACTAGCGGACCTTTCAATGAGCAGTTCTTC. It is translated as CASSIGTSGPFNEQFF.

The chain recombines TRBV7-8 with TRBJ2-5; the D gene is possibly TRBD2 (5 bases). This CDR3 spans 13 amino acids. Trimming took off 3 bases at V and 4 bases at J, with 9 bases between the two ends. In germline, CDR1 is SGHVS, CDR2 FQNEAQ. The CDR3 spells CASSFWGVETQYF. CDR3 bases: TGTGCCAGCAGCTTCTGGGGAGTAGAGACCCAGTACTTC.

The rearrangement joins TRBV19 to TRBJ1-1; 7 positions match TRBD1. Germline V gene sequence: CDR1 LNHDA, CDR2 SQIVND (reference sequence). The CDR3 spans 15 residues. J gave up 1 base and V 2 bases, and 4 bases lay outside the gene matches. As DNA, the CDR3 is TGTGCCAGTAGTATAACAGGGGTTGAGAACACTGAAGCTTTCTTT. Its protein product is CASSITGVENTEAFF.

This chain joins TRBV9 and TRBJ1-1; tentatively, D is TRBD1 (5 bases). The germline V gene encodes CDR1 SGDLS and CDR2 YYNGEE. The CDR3 consists of 15 residues. V lost 0 bases and J lost 0, with 9 bases in between. The CDR3 protein is CASSVEGLMNTEAFF. In DNA, the CDR3 is TGTGCCAGCAGCGTAGAGGGACTCATGAACACTGAAGCTTTCTTT.

This clone appeared a single time. This chain connects TRBV5-4 to TRBJ2-1; a weak D match, TRBD2 (6 bases). V was clipped by 3 bases and J by 4 bases, with 11 bases between them. The CDR3 covers 14 residues. Looked up from germline, CDR1 is SGHNT and CDR2 is YYREEE (reference sequence). The CDR3 DNA reads TGTGCCAGCAGCTCGCGGGACGGATACAATGAGCAGTTCTTC. It is translated as CASSSRDGYNEQFF.

In DNA, the CDR3 is TGTGCCAGCAGTAAGCCCAACAGGGGCTACGAGCAGTACTTC. Translated: CASSKPNRGYEQYF. The chain has TRBV5-4 and TRBJ2-7; 7 bases agree with TRBD1. The V gene end was trimmed by 5 bases and the J gene end by 3 bases; junction bases not matched to a gene: 8. The CDR3 has 14 residues. From germline, CDR1 is SGHNT and CDR2 YYREEE (reference sequence). Full variable domain (missing parts from reference TRBV5-4 and TRBJ2-7): ETGVTQSPTHLIKTRGQQVTLRCSSQSGHNTVSWYQQALGQGPQFIFQYYREEENGRGNFPPRFSGLQFPNYSSELNVNALELDDSALYLCASSKPNRGYEQYFGPGTRLTVT.

The chain employs TRBV6-1 and TRBJ2-2, with 7 bases matching TRBD1. The CDR3 loop spans 14 amino acids. The junction had 4 bases not matched to a gene; V was cut back by 8 bases and J by 1 base. Germline assignment: CDR1 MNHNS and CDR2 SASEGT. For the CDR3, the DNA is TGTGCCAGCTCCCGGGACAGGAACACCGGGGAGCTGTTTTTT. It codes for CASSRDRNTGELFF.

The chain recombines TRBV4-1 with TRBJ2-7, with D uncertain. The CDR3 length is 15 residues. Germline assignment: CDR1 MGHRA and CDR2 YSYEKL. V was cut by 0 bases and J by 2 bases, with 11 bases left in between. The CDR3 spells CASSQDVSMAYEQYF. CDR3 nucleotide sequence: TGCGCCAGCAGCCAAGATGTGAGCATGGCCTACGAGCAGTACTTC.

This rearrangement joins TRBV5-1 to TRBJ2-1; 11 bases fit TRBD2. The junction had 11 bases not matched to a gene; V was cut back by 4 bases and J by 8 bases. The CDR3 extends over 16 amino acids. In germline, CDR1 is SGHRS, CDR2 YFSETQ. The CDR3 coding sequence is TGCGCCAGCAGCGGAACCGGGACTAGCGGCTTCGATGAGCAGTTCTTC. It codes for CASSGTGTSGFDEQFF.

This sequence joins TRBV2 and TRBJ2-2; D unclear. This CDR3 comprises 13 residues. From germline, CDR1 is SNHLY and CDR2 FYNNEI. Deletions cut 6 bases from V and 4 bases from J, with 9 bases between. The CDR3 sequence is CASRELITGELFF. The DNA of the CDR3 is TGTGCCAGCAGGGAGCTGATCACCGGGGAGCTGTTTTTT.

The V call is TRBV5-4, the J call TRBJ2-5; TRBD1 matches at 9 bases. From germline, CDR1 is SGHNT and CDR2 YYREEE (reference sequence). V trimming: 4 bases; J trimming: 3 bases; junction bases outside the gene matches: 1. The CDR3 has 13 amino acids. CDR3 sequence reads: CASSRQGEETQYF. CDR3 DNA sequence: TGTGCCAGCAGCCGACAGGGGGAAGAGACCCAGTACTTC.